These 22 T cell receptor beta chains were all obtained from the same sample, sequenced in a study of OX40 agonist ivuxolimab in advanced cancers. Repertoires were generated with immunoSEQ multiplex PCR, while TCRdb's copy carries only in-frame clones and drops some. The sample yields tens of thousands of clones, 90% to 95% seen once. The source was CD4+ or CD8+ T cells sorted from blood, collected in a trial of the OX40 agonist ivuxolimab. These receptors all come from an adult with an advanced solid tumor such as melanoma, head and neck, liver or kidney cancer.

V and J are TRBV5-1 and TRBJ1-4, with D possibly being TRBD1 (5 bases). V lost 0 bases to trimming and J lost 5 bases, with 14 bases between them. Germline V gene lookup returns CDR1 SGHRS and CDR2 YFSETQ. There are 16 residues in the CDR3. In nucleotides, the CDR3 is TGCGCCAGCAGCTTGGAGAGGGGATGGGCCAATGAAAAACTGTTTTTT. Its translation is CASSLERGWANEKLFF.

This chain joins TRBV2 and TRBJ2-3, with D possibly TRBD1 on 5 matching bases. CDR1 and CDR2 from the germline V gene are SNHLY and FYNNEI. V lost 6 bases, J lost 2 bases, and 12 bases lay in between. The length of the CDR3 is 14 residues. Here the CDR3 reads CASSPTELTDTQYF. The CDR3 DNA reads TGTGCCAGCAGCCCGACAGAACTCACAGATACGCAGTATTTT.

The rearrangement uses TRBV18 and TRBJ2-2, with TRBD2 matching 14 bases. Trimming took 3 bases from V and 2 from J; bases not matched to a gene: 5. Per the germline V gene, CDR1 is KGHSH and CDR2 is LQKENI. This CDR3 has 18 residues. The chain's CDR3 is CASSPSGTSGSNTGELFF. The CDR3 coding sequence is TGTGCCAGCTCACCCTCCGGGACTAGCGGGAGCAACACCGGGGAGCTGTTTTTT.

V gene TRBV27 combines with J gene TRBJ2-1; no firm D call. Germline V CDR1 and CDR2: MNHEY, SMNVEV (reference sequence). The CDR3 spans 17 residues. The V end lost 3 bases, the J end lost 0 bases, and 15 bases lay between the germline ends. CDR3 nucleotide sequence: TGTGCCAGCAGTTTTTACGGACCTAAGAGCTCCTACAATGAGCAGTTCTTC. Its protein is CASSFYGPKSSYNEQFF.

The CDR3 region is CASSPPGTGKREQFF. CDR3 nucleotides: TGTGCCAGCAGCCCCCCAGGGACAGGGAAGAGAGAGCAGTTCTTC. The chain links TRBV7-2 to TRBJ2-1; 9 nucleotides line up with TRBD1. This CDR3 contains 15 residues. Germline V gene sequence: CDR1 SGHTA, CDR2 FQGNSA. The V segment lost 5 bases and the J segment 10 bases; nucleotides outside the gene matches: 12.

The rearrangement links TRBV4-1 to TRBJ2-2; 13 bases are shared with TRBD2. V dropped 4 bases and J dropped 7; count of bases not matched to a gene: 6. Germline CDR1 MGHRA, CDR2 YSYEKL. The CDR3 has 16 residues. The chain's CDR3 is CASSPGLAGDGGELFF. The DNA for the CDR3 is TGCGCCAGCAGCCCAGGACTAGCGGGAGATGGCGGGGAGCTGTTTTTT.

The chain carries TRBV25-1 and TRBJ2-3, with 11 nucleotides matching TRBD2. The ends lost 2 bases at V and 6 bases at J; junction bases unmatched: 10. CDR1 is MGHDK and CDR2 is SYGVNS in the germline V gene. The CDR3 totals 17 residues. The CDR3 region has the DNA TGTGCCAGCAGTGAACTAGCGGGAGGTTCGTTTGGCGATACGCAGTATTTT. It yields the protein CASSELAGGSFGDTQYF.

V gene TRBV7-2 combines with J gene TRBJ2-1; 10 bases are shared with TRBD2. The CDR3 covers 17 residues. The germline V gene has CDR1 SGHTA and CDR2 FQGNSA. The trim removed 5 bases at V and 1 base at J, leaving 8 bases unmatched. In nucleotides, the CDR3 is TGTGCCAGCAGCCCCCGAGGTAGCGGGAGGTCCTACAATGAGCAGTTCTTC. Translation: CASSPRGSGRSYNEQFF.

This sequence joins TRBV7-2 and TRBJ1-5; D is undetermined. The CDR3 runs 13 residues. Germline assignment: CDR1 SGHTA and CDR2 FQGNSA. Between the trimmed V and J ends, which lost 3 bases and 6 bases, there was a span of 9 bases. In DNA form, the CDR3 reads TGTGCCAGCAGCTTTTGGTTTGGTCAGCCCCAGCATTTT. It translates to CASSFWFGQPQHF.

The chain uses TRBV4-3 and TRBJ2-4; TRBD1 matches at 8 bases. The CDR3 length is 15 residues. V lost 4 bases and J lost 0; bases outside the gene matches: 2. Germline V CDR1 and CDR2: LGHNA, YSLEER. CDR3: CASSPTGEAKNIQYF. DNA of the CDR3: TGCGCCAGCAGCCCGACAGGGGAAGCCAAAAACATTCAGTACTTC.

CDR3 region: CASSPAGTGKGEAFF. As DNA, the CDR3 is TGTGCCAGCAGTCCTGCCGGGACAGGGAAGGGTGAAGCTTTCTTT. This rearrangement joins TRBV6-5 to TRBJ1-1; TRBD1 matches at 9 bases. Germline CDR1 reads MNHEY; CDR2 reads SVGAGI. CDR3 length equals 15 residues. The ends lost 5 bases at V and 7 bases at J; junction bases unmatched: 11.

This chain connects TRBV5-1 to TRBJ1-2; D perhaps matches TRBD1 (6 bases). Trimming stripped 5 bases from V and 8 bases from J, with 13 bases between. The CDR3 contains 12 residues. CDR1 SGHRS and CDR2 YFSETQ come from the germline V gene. DNA of the CDR3: TGCGCCAGCAGGCCAGGGGAAGGAGGCTACACCTTC. Its protein product is CASRPGEGGYTF.

The chain joins TRBV5-8 to TRBJ2-1, with TRBD2 matching 7 bases. Germline V lookup: CDR1 SGHTS, CDR2 YDEGEE. With V trimmed by 2 bases and J by 3 bases, 5 bases remained unmatched. The CDR3 runs 15 residues. CDR3 bases: TGTGCCAGCAGCTTCGGACTAGGAAACTACAATGAGCAGTTCTTC. Encoded protein: CASSFGLGNYNEQFF.

This chain joins TRBV27 and TRBJ2-5, with D perhaps matching TRBD2 (6 bases). The CDR3 has 16 amino acids. Germline loops: CDR1 MNHEY, CDR2 SMNVEV (reference sequence). Trimming shortened V by 2 bases and J by 3 bases, and 16 bases separated the two germline ends. The CDR3 region has the DNA TGTGCCAGCAGTTTAAGAAGGGACTCCCCCAAAGAGACCCAGTACTTC. It codes for CASSLRRDSPKETQYF.

This clone appeared a few times. CDR3 protein: CASSWTTGANTGELFF. Here the CDR3 DNA reads TGCGCCAGCAGCTGGACGACAGGTGCGAACACCGGGGAGCTGTTTTTT. The rearrangement joins TRBV5-1 to TRBJ2-2; possible D gene TRBD1, 6 bases. This CDR3 comprises 16 residues. Trimming shortened V by 3 bases and J by 0 bases, and 12 bases separated the two germline ends. The germline gives CDR1 SGHRS, CDR2 YFSETQ.

CDR3 DNA: TGTGCCAGCAGCTCGTTTGATGATCAGCCCCAGCATTTT. Its translation: CASSSFDDQPQHF. The V and J genes are TRBV7-2 and TRBJ1-5; no clear D gene. The CDR3 is made up of 13 amino acids. Germline V gene sequence: CDR1 SGHTA, CDR2 FQGNSA. V lost 4 bases to trimming and J lost 5 bases, with 9 bases between them.

J is TRBJ2-2 and V is TRBV18; D call uncertain. This CDR3 is 13 amino acids long. Germline-derived CDR1 and CDR2 are KGHSH and LQKENI. V lost 4 bases and J 1 base, leaving 4 bases between the germline ends. The DNA for the CDR3 is TGTGCCAGCTCACAGGGGAACACCGGGGAGCTGTTTTTT. Amino acid sequence: CASSQGNTGELFF.

This clone was observed a few times. The J gene is TRBJ2-7, the V gene TRBV10-1; D gene ambiguous. CDR3 length: 14 residues. Between the trimmed V and J ends, which lost 4 bases and 3 bases, there was a span of 13 bases. Germline V CDR1 and CDR2: WNHNN, SYGVQD (reference sequence). The CDR3 region is CASSAAEKFYEQYF. The CDR3 bases are TGCGCCAGCAGTGCGGCAGAAAAGTTCTACGAGCAGTACTTC.

The rearrangement uses TRBV9 and TRBJ2-1; 10 nucleotides match TRBD1. CDR1 is SGDLS, CDR2 YYNGEE, per germline. This CDR3 contains 16 residues. The trim removed 0 bases at V and 7 bases at J, leaving 7 bases unmatched. The CDR3 region has the DNA TGTGCCAGCAGCGTAGGTTCGGGACAGGGGCTTAATGAGCAGTTCTTC. Translated: CASSVGSGQGLNEQFF.

The rearrangement uses TRBV7-6 and TRBJ2-2; 7 bases agree with TRBD1. V shed 4 bases, J shed 0 bases, and the junction held 2 bases outside the gene matches. Germline loops: CDR1 SGHVS, CDR2 FNYEAQ. This CDR3 region has 15 residues. The CDR3 DNA follows: TGTGCCAGCAGCTACGGACAGGCGAACACCGGGGAGCTGTTTTTT. This gives the protein CASSYGQANTGELFF.

This sequence joins TRBV5-5 and TRBJ1-3; D is ambiguous. This CDR3 spans 16 amino acids. The V end was cut by 2 bases, the J end by 0 bases, with 12 bases between. Per the germline V gene, CDR1 is SGHKS and CDR2 is YYEKEE (reference sequence). This chain's CDR3 is CASSFFLDSSGNTIYF. The DNA for the CDR3 is TGTGCCAGCAGCTTCTTTTTGGATAGCTCTGGAAACACCATATATTTT.

The chain has TRBV25-1 and TRBJ2-3; possible D gene TRBD1, 6 bases. Germline CDR1 and CDR2: MGHDK and SYGVNS. The V end was cut by 1 base, the J end by 2 bases, with 13 bases between. This CDR3 contains 16 residues. The CDR3 coding sequence is TGTGCCAGCAGTGAATTTTATGGGACACCCACAGATACGCAGTATTTT. Translated, it gives CASSEFYGTPTDTQYF. Variable domain in full (rest from reference TRBV25-1 and TRBJ2-3): EADIYQTPRYLVIGTGKKITLECSQTMGHDKMYWYQQDPGMELHLIHYSYGVNSTEKGDLSSESTVSRIRTEHFPLTLESARPSHTSQYLCASSEFYGTPTDTQYFGPGTRLTVL.